This T cell receptor (beta chain) was recovered during a study of cytomegalovirus exposure and HLA in healthy donors. Study findings and constraints: Accounts indicate the classifier identified cytomegalovirus status with strong specificity and sensitivity. In a later analysis, several top co-occurrence clusters appeared linked to parvovirus B19, influenza, CMV and Epstein-Barr virus.

Remarks on this clone: Its antigen is unidentified.

The CDR3 is 15 amino acids. Germline V gives CDR1 SNHLY, CDR2 FYNNEI. V shed 6 bases, J shed 4 bases, and the junction held 8 bases outside the gene matches. Vbeta (60) and Jbeta (13) primers were used in the PCR. Here immunoSEQ multiplex PCR was the method, and the copy in TCRdb shows in-frame clones only, minus some. This table holds about 110,000 clones, about 80% found once. This chain uses TRBV2 with TRBJ2-3; 9 bases fit TRBD2. The sequenced material came from PBMCs. This receptor was obtained from a man under 40 in good health and CMV-seronegative. The CDR3 reads CASSGLASIADTQYF. The CDR3, as DNA: TGTGCCAGCAGCGGACTAGCGTCTATCGCAGATACGCAGTATTTT.